This entry lists 28 T cell receptor beta chains sequenced from one sample in a study of blood T cell repertoires in COVID-19 (dated by TCRdb to the early 2020s). The library was obtained by the immunoSEQ multiplex PCR assay. The table was pulled from immuneACCESS by TCRdb, which kept in-frame rearrangements only. Such tables lose some clones; where checked, under half of the loss comes from unresolved V genes, and the rest has no known cause. This sample comprises some 240,000 clones, approximately 82% of them detected only once. The ten largest clones take up 1.4% of the sample. The sequenced sample was peripheral blood. The receptor set was obtained from a woman between 40 and 55 years old who had recovered from COVID-19.

The rearrangement uses TRBV5-1 and TRBJ2-2; TRBD1 matches 8 bases. The CDR3 contains 16 residues. Germline V gives CDR1 SGHRS, CDR2 YFSETQ. With V trimmed by 0 bases and J by 2 bases, 3 bases remained unmatched. The CDR3 loop reads CASSLATGGNTGELFF. CDR3 coding DNA: TGCGCCAGCAGCTTGGCCACAGGGGGAAACACCGGGGAGCTGTTTTTT.

J is TRBJ2-7 and V is TRBV7-2; D is possibly TRBD1 (5 bases). The V gene's germline CDR1 is SGHTA and CDR2 FQGNSA. This CDR3 spans 15 amino acids. Trimming removed 1 base from V and 3 bases from J, with 13 bases in between. The CDR3 region has the DNA TGTGCCAGCAGCTTAGGCCAGGGTTTATACTACGAGCAGTACTTC. The encoded protein is CASSLGQGLYYEQYF.

V usage is TRBV5-1 and J usage is TRBJ1-2; TRBD1 matches at 7 bases. The length of the CDR3 is 15 residues. Germline assignment: CDR1 SGHRS and CDR2 YFSETQ. Trimming at V came to 1 base and at J to 7 bases, leaving 10 bases not matched to a gene. The CDR3 region is CASSLMAGGVAGYTF. The CDR3 nucleotides read TGCGCCAGCAGCTTGATGGCAGGGGGAGTAGCTGGCTACACCTTC.

This chain links TRBV29-1 with TRBJ1-2; no clear D gene. CDR1 is SQVTM and CDR2 is ANQGSEA in the germline V gene. Trimming shortened V by 4 bases and J by 4 bases, and 10 bases separated the two germline ends. CDR3 size: 12 residues. In DNA, the CDR3 is TGCAGCGTTGCATGGGAGGGCTATGGCTACACCTTC. This translates into CSVAWEGYGYTF. The full variable domain, in which reference TRBV29-1 and TRBJ1-2 provide the parts outside the CDR3, is SAVISQKPSRDICQRGTSLTIQCQVDSQVTMMFWYRQQPGQSLTLIATANQGSEATYESGFVIDKFPISRPNLTFSTLTVSNMSPEDSSIYLCSVAWEGYGYTFGSGTRLTVV.

This chain joins TRBV7-9 and TRBJ2-3, with D perhaps matching TRBD1 (5 bases). Germline CDR1 reads SEHNR; CDR2 reads FQNEAQ (reference sequence). The CDR3 sequence is 14 residues long. Trimming took off 4 bases at V and 4 bases at J, with 12 bases between the two ends. The chain's CDR3 is CASSWTSRADTQYF. The CDR3 bases are TGTGCCAGCAGCTGGACCTCCAGGGCAGATACGCAGTATTTT.

J is TRBJ1-1 and V is TRBV19; D unclear. This CDR3 region has 13 residues. Between the trimmed V and J ends, which lost 6 bases and 2 bases, there was a span of 10 bases. Germline V gene data show CDR1 as LNHDA and CDR2 as SQIVND (reference sequence). The chain's CDR3 is CASRPGGNTEAFF. CDR3 nucleotides: TGTGCCAGTAGGCCCGGTGGTAACACTGAAGCTTTCTTT.

CDR3 nucleotides: TGTGCCAGCAGCGTCGGACTAGCGGGGGAGGATACGCAGTATTTT. Protein product: CASSVGLAGEDTQYF. The chain links TRBV7-2 to TRBJ2-3; 13 nucleotides match TRBD2. Germline CDR1 and CDR2: SGHTA and FQGNSA. With V trimmed by 5 bases and J by 6 bases, 5 bases remained unmatched. This CDR3 contains 15 residues.

The chain carries TRBV11-2 and TRBJ2-2; a possible D gene is TRBD1 (5 bases). The CDR3 spans 16 residues. Germline V lookup: CDR1 SGHAT, CDR2 FQNNGV. V lost 1 base to trimming and J lost 7 bases, with 16 bases between them. CDR3: CASSLGSTAPIGELFF. The CDR3 DNA reads as TGTGCCAGCAGCTTAGGGTCGACAGCCCCGATCGGGGAGCTGTTTTTT.

This clone was seen once. The chain links TRBV3-1 (or the pseudogene TRBV3-2) to TRBJ2-7; D may be TRBD1 (8 bases). The CDR3 extends over 19 amino acids. CDR1 and CDR2 (germline): LGHDT, YNNKEL (reference sequence). Trimming removed 4 bases from V and 5 bases from J, with 30 bases in between. CDR3: CASSRSTLREDRAVNEQYF. CDR3 DNA sequence: TGTGCCAGCAGCCGAAGTACCCTCCGGGAGGACAGGGCAGTAAACGAGCAGTACTTC.

The chain uses TRBV18 and TRBJ2-5, with TRBD1 matching over 10 bases. This CDR3 spans 16 amino acids. J gave up 4 bases and V 6 bases, and 11 bases lay outside the gene matches. In germline, CDR1 is KGHSH, CDR2 LQKENI. In DNA form, the CDR3 reads TGTGCCAGCTCTCCGACCGGGACAGGGGTAAGAGAGACCCAGTACTTC. Protein product: CASSPTGTGVRETQYF. Full variable domain (remainder filled in from reference TRBV18 and TRBJ2-5): NAGVMQNPRHLVRRRGQEARLRCSPMKGHSHVYWYRQLPEEGLKFMVYLQKENIIDESGMPKERFSAEFPKEGPSILRIQQVVRGDSAAYFCASSPTGTGVRETQYFGPGTRLLVL.

This chain links TRBV6-5 with TRBJ2-1; weak D call: TRBD1 (6 bases). The V gene lost 5 bases and the J gene lost 0 bases, with 11 bases spanning the gap. Germline V gene lookup returns CDR1 MNHEY and CDR2 SVGAGI. This CDR3 comprises 15 residues. In DNA, the CDR3 is TGTGCCAGCAGTAAACAGGGAGACTCCTACAATGAGCAGTTCTTC. Protein sequence: CASSKQGDSYNEQFF.

The chain employs TRBV12-3 or TRBV12-4 and TRBJ1-2; tentatively, D is TRBD1 (6 bases). This CDR3 contains 12 residues. V lost 6 bases and J lost 12, with 17 bases in between. The CDR3 protein is CASRPGQKRDTF. The CDR3 nucleotides are TGTGCCAGCAGACCCGGACAGAAACGAGACACCTTC.

The V gene is TRBV5-6, the J gene TRBJ2-1; 10 bases are shared with TRBD1. V trimming: 5 bases; J trimming: 7 bases; junction bases outside the gene matches: 12. Per the germline V gene, CDR1 is SGHDT and CDR2 is YYEEEE. The CDR3 sequence is 16 residues long. The CDR3, as DNA: TGTGCCAGCAGTTACACCGTCCGACAGGGGGCAAATGAGCAGTTCTTC. Translating it yields CASSYTVRQGANEQFF.

This chain uses TRBV5-5 with TRBJ1-4, with TRBD1 as a possible D gene (5 bases). Germline CDR1 SGHKS, CDR2 YYEKEE (reference sequence). The CDR3 covers 16 residues. Trimming took off 0 bases at V and 6 bases at J, with 15 bases between the two ends. The DNA for the CDR3 is TGTGCCAGCAGCTTGGGAGTCGCTTTAGGGGATGAAAAACTGTTTTTT. Protein: CASSLGVALGDEKLFF.

The chain combines TRBV20-1 with TRBJ2-7; 7 nucleotides line up with TRBD2. The germline V gene encodes CDR1 DFQATT and CDR2 SNEGSKA (reference sequence). After removal of 3 bases from V and 1 base from J, the junction contained 9 bases not matched to a gene. There are 15 residues in the CDR3. The DNA of the CDR3 is TGCAGTGCTAGTGGGAGCGGGGTACTTTCCTACGAGCAGTACTTC. It specifies CSASGSGVLSYEQYF.

A note on this clone: The same CDR3 can be traced to other DNA sequences in this sample. This sequence joins TRBV7-2 and TRBJ2-1, with 8 bases that match TRBD2. After removal of 5 bases from V and 3 bases from J, the junction contained 6 bases not matched to a gene. The germline V gene encodes CDR1 SGHTA and CDR2 FQGNSA. The CDR3 is 15 residues long. CDR3 sequence: CASSPTSGLYNEQFF. The CDR3, as DNA: TGTGCCAGCAGCCCTACTAGCGGACTCTACAATGAGCAGTTCTTC.

This clone was detected only a few times. This chain connects TRBV28 to TRBJ1-5; no clear D. Germline values: CDR1 MDHEN, CDR2 SYDVKM. The CDR3 is 15 residues long. Trimming removed 8 bases at V and 0 bases at J, with 14 bases between. The CDR3 protein is CASLTKRRSNQPQHF. DNA of the CDR3: TGTGCCAGCCTGACTAAGCGTCGTAGCAATCAGCCCCAGCATTTT.

This chain uses TRBV29-1 with TRBJ2-7, with D unresolved. Per germline, CDR1 SQVTM and CDR2 ANQGSEA. V lost 5 bases to trimming and J lost 4 bases, with 21 bases between them. CDR3 length equals 15 residues. In nucleotides, the CDR3 is TGCAGCGTTCTTGATCCGGAGAAAAGTCGGTACGAGCAGTACTTC. As protein: CSVLDPEKSRYEQYF.

V is TRBV28 and J is TRBJ1-3; 9 bases match TRBD1. CDR3 length equals 15 residues. V lost 6 bases and J lost 6; bases outside the gene matches: 9. The germline V gene has CDR1 MDHEN and CDR2 SYDVKM. DNA of the CDR3: TGTGCCAGCAGCCAAACACAGGGGGCGAAAAACACCATATATTTT. It specifies CASSQTQGAKNTIYF.

This rearrangement joins TRBV7-2 to TRBJ2-3; 7 nucleotides match TRBD2. The CDR3 sequence is 15 residues long. The J segment lost 1 base and the V segment lost 4 bases, leaving 5 bases of the junction unmatched. CDR1 SGHTA and CDR2 FQGNSA come from the germline V gene. CDR3 in amino acids: CASSSAGRGTDTQYF. The CDR3 DNA follows: TGTGCCAGCAGCTCCGCGGGGAGGGGCACAGATACGCAGTATTTT.

The genes are TRBV27 and TRBJ1-6; tentatively, D is TRBD1 (5 bases). The CDR3 runs 15 residues. Trimming took off 4 bases at V and 6 bases at J, with 13 bases between the two ends. In germline, CDR1 is MNHEY, CDR2 SMNVEV (reference sequence). The CDR3 sequence is CASSSTAGFNSPLHF. CDR3 coding DNA: TGTGCCAGCAGTTCAACCGCAGGGTTTAATTCACCCCTCCACTTT.

V gene TRBV5-1 combines with J gene TRBJ2-3; 9 bases are shared with TRBD1. The CDR3 is made up of 14 amino acids. Germline CDR1 SGHRS, CDR2 YFSETQ. Unmatched junction bases numbered 4, after V lost 4 bases and J lost 4 bases. The CDR3 nucleotides read TGCGCCAGCAGCGAGGGACAGGGTTCAGATACGCAGTATTTT. Protein: CASSEGQGSDTQYF.

The rearrangement uses TRBV27 and TRBJ1-2; perhaps TRBD1 as D (5 bases). The germline V gene encodes CDR1 MNHEY and CDR2 SMNVEV (reference sequence). V was shortened by 8 bases and J by 5 bases, with 9 bases between the two germline ends. The CDR3 is 11 residues long. In nucleotides, the CDR3 is TGTGCCAGCGGCGACAGTTATGGCTACACCTTC. Translated, it gives CASGDSYGYTF.

CDR3 in DNA: TGTGCCAGCAGGTGGGGGCCCTACGAGCAGTACTTC. Translation gives CASRWGPYEQYF. The genes are TRBV2 and TRBJ2-7, with D perhaps TRBD1 (6 bases). Trimming took 6 bases from V and 2 from J, leaving 8 bases between them. Germline V lookup: CDR1 SNHLY, CDR2 FYNNEI. The CDR3 extends over 12 amino acids. The full variable domain, with the rest looked up from reference TRBV2 and TRBJ2-7, is EPEVTQTPSHQVTQMGQEVILRCVPISNHLYFYWYRQILGQKVEFLVSFYNNEISEKSEIFDDQFSVERPDGSNFTLKIRSTKLEDSAMYFCASRWGPYEQYFGPGTRLTVT.

V and J are TRBV5-1 and TRBJ2-1; the D is unclear. V dropped 0 bases and J dropped 8 bases, with 18 bases sitting between them. Germline V gives CDR1 SGHRS, CDR2 YFSETQ. The CDR3 is made up of 16 amino acids. The CDR3 is CASSLGLVSFSHEQFF. CDR3 DNA: TGCGCCAGCAGCTTGGGTCTCGTTAGCTTCTCTCATGAGCAGTTCTTC.

The J gene is TRBJ1-4, the V gene TRBV9, with D unclear. V dropped 4 bases and J dropped 0 bases, with 10 bases sitting between them. The CDR3 is 15 amino acids. CDR1 and CDR2 (germline): SGDLS, YYNGEE. CDR3 in amino acids: CASSSYGATNEKLFF. DNA of the CDR3: TGTGCCAGCAGCTCTTACGGAGCAACTAATGAAAAACTGTTTTTT.

The chain employs TRBV5-6 and TRBJ1-2; D unclear. Germline-derived CDR1 and CDR2 are SGHDT and YYEEEE. Trimming removed 4 bases from V and 9 bases from J, with 16 bases in between. This CDR3 spans 13 amino acids. The DNA of the CDR3 is TGTGCCAGCAGCGCAGGAACCCACAGTCGCTACACCTTC. As protein: CASSAGTHSRYTF.

V is TRBV7-4 and J is TRBJ1-3; D possibly corresponds to TRBD1 (6 bases). Germline V CDR1 and CDR2: SGHVT, SQSDAQ. V was shortened by 5 bases and J by 4 bases, with 21 bases between the two germline ends. CDR3 size: 17 residues. This chain's CDR3 is CASSPSAITGKGNTIYF. The CDR3, as DNA: TGTGCCAGCAGCCCTTCCGCTATTACAGGGAAGGGAAACACCATATATTTT.